The 19 T cell receptor beta chains given below trace back to one sample, sequenced in a study of cytomegalovirus exposure and HLA in healthy donors. The PCR contained 60 Vbeta and 13 Jbeta primers. Assay: immunoSEQ multiplex PCR; the TCRdb copy retains only in-frame clones and omits some. The repertoire table contains fewer than 150,000 clones. The sequenced sample consisted of PBMCs. Receptors were obtained from a woman in her sixties or seventies in good health and CMV-seronegative.

The J gene is TRBJ2-6, the V gene TRBV2; D gene uncertain. Trimming removed 6 bases at V and 4 bases at J, with 7 bases between. CDR3 length: 13 residues. In germline, CDR1 is SNHLY, CDR2 FYNNEI. CDR3: CASSAAGANVLTF. CDR3 nucleotide sequence: TGTGCCAGCAGCGCGGCCGGGGCCAACGTCCTGACTTTC. Drawing the rest from reference TRBV2 and TRBJ2-6, the complete variable domain is EPEVTQTPSHQVTQMGQEVILRCVPISNHLYFYWYRQILGQKVEFLVSFYNNEISEKSEIFDDQFSVERPDGSNFTLKIRSTKLEDSAMYFCASSAAGANVLTFGAGSRLTVL.

This CDR3 is CASKGSGSYEQYF. CDR3 nucleotide sequence: TGTGCCAGCAAAGGGAGTGGGAGCTACGAGCAGTACTTC. This chain uses TRBV2 with TRBJ2-7; a weak D match, TRBD2 (5 bases). The length of the CDR3 is 13 residues. Trimming removed 7 bases from V and 3 bases from J, with 13 bases in between. Germline CDR1 and CDR2: SNHLY and FYNNEI.

This chain connects TRBV6-1 to TRBJ2-7, with D tentatively TRBD2 (5 bases). The CDR3 consists of 12 residues. V gave up 5 bases and J gave up 7 bases, with 12 bases separating them. Germline CDR1 is MNHNS and CDR2 is SASEGT. Here the CDR3 reads CASSWERGEQYF. The CDR3 DNA follows: TGTGCCAGCAGTTGGGAGCGCGGGGAGCAGTACTTC.

This rearrangement joins TRBV7-9 to TRBJ2-2; D gene ambiguous. The CDR3 consists of 16 residues. The V gene's germline CDR1 is SEHNR and CDR2 FQNEAQ (reference sequence). Trimming stripped 5 bases from V and 1 base from J, with 14 bases between. The CDR3 DNA sequence: TGTGCCAGCAGCCTAGACACGAGGAGGAACACCGGGGAGCTGTTTTTT. Protein product: CASSLDTRRNTGELFF.

About this clone itself: At one end the junction does not follow the germline gene, possibly because of a read error. V gene TRBV7-7 combines with J gene TRBJ2-5, with 11 bases lining up with TRBD2. Germline CDR1 reads SSHAT; CDR2 reads FNYEAQ (reference sequence). There are 16 residues in the CDR3. CDR3 residues: CASSLGTSGGVETQYF. The CDR3 DNA sequence: TGTGCTAGCAGCTTGGGTACTAGCGGGGGTGTGGAGACCCAGTACTTC.

The chain couples TRBV21-1 to TRBJ1-6; the table's D call TRBD1 went unverified against the DNA. TRBV21-1 is shown as a pseudogene. CDR3 length: 15 residues. This chain's CDR3 is CASRDEGQNNSPLHF. The CDR3 DNA follows: TGTGCCAGCAGGGACGAGGGACAGAATAATTCACCCCTCCACTTT.

The V gene is TRBV6-1, the J gene TRBJ2-5; 8 nucleotides agree with TRBD2. Trimming at V came to 8 bases and at J to 5 bases, leaving 10 bases not matched to a gene. The CDR3 length is 14 residues. The V gene's germline CDR1 is MNHNS and CDR2 SASEGT. CDR3 nucleotides: TGTGCCAGCGCGGAGGGGACTAGTATTGAGACCCAGTACTTC. Protein product: CASAEGTSIETQYF.

The CDR3 protein is CASSRGTGGLEQYF. The CDR3 DNA reads as TGTGCCAGCAGCCGGGGAACAGGGGGCCTCGAGCAGTACTTC. This sequence joins TRBV9 and TRBJ2-7; 9 bases are a match to TRBD1. Trimming cost V 4 bases and J 6 bases; bases outside gene matches: 8. This CDR3 comprises 14 residues. Germline CDR1 is SGDLS and CDR2 is YYNGEE.

The V and J genes are TRBV19 and TRBJ2-2; TRBD2 is a possible D gene (5 bases). The germline V gene encodes CDR1 LNHDA and CDR2 SQIVND (reference sequence). The CDR3 covers 15 residues. Trimming cost V 5 bases and J 5 bases, with 15 bases left between them. CDR3 residues: CASSWGARGTGELFF. CDR3 in DNA: TGTGCCAGTAGTTGGGGAGCCCGCGGGACCGGGGAGCTGTTTTTT.

A word on this clone: One end of the junction varies from germline; a read error may be responsible. The CDR3 loop reads CASNERSQGTEAFF. The DNA of the CDR3 is TGTGCCAGCAATGAACGGTCTCAGGGCACTGAAGCTTTCTTT. This chain links TRBV2 with TRBJ1-1, with TRBD1 as a possible D gene (5 bases). The CDR3 runs 14 residues. Germline-derived CDR1 and CDR2 are SNHLY and FYNNEI.

The genes are TRBV6-5 and TRBJ1-1; no clear D gene. This CDR3 spans 15 amino acids. Germline values: CDR1 MNHEY, CDR2 SVGAGI. V lost 0 bases and J 0 bases, leaving 8 bases between the germline ends. CDR3 protein: CASSYSREMNTEAFF. In DNA form, the CDR3 reads TGTGCCAGCAGTTACTCGAGGGAGATGAACACTGAAGCTTTCTTT.

The genes are TRBV5-4 and TRBJ2-5; 11 bases align to TRBD2. CDR1 and CDR2 (germline): SGHNT, YYREEE (reference sequence). The junction had 1 base not matched to a gene; V was cut back by 3 bases and J by 3 bases. The length of the CDR3 is 14 residues. The CDR3 here is CASSSGLAEETQYF. CDR3 in DNA: TGTGCCAGCAGCTCGGGACTAGCGGAAGAGACCCAGTACTTC.

This rearrangement joins TRBV6-5 to TRBJ2-1, with 9 bases fitting TRBD2. From germline, CDR1 is MNHEY and CDR2 SVGAGI. The CDR3 spans 15 residues. With 5 bases clipped from V and 4 bases from J, the junction kept 6 bases outside the gene matches. This CDR3 is CASSTFSGSYNEQFF. In DNA, the CDR3 is TGTGCCAGCAGTACCTTTAGCGGGAGTTACAATGAGCAGTTCTTC.

This chain connects TRBV29-1 to TRBJ1-2, with D unclear. The length of the CDR3 is 12 residues. V lost 3 bases and J lost 4, with 9 bases in between. Germline V gives CDR1 SQVTM, CDR2 ANQGSEA. CDR3 sequence: CSVDRPGYGYTF. The DNA of the CDR3 is TGCAGCGTTGATCGGCCAGGCTATGGCTACACCTTC.

The V call is TRBV10-2, the J call TRBJ2-7; the D gene is possibly TRBD2 (5 bases). Between the trimmed V and J ends, which lost 1 base and 6 bases, there was a span of 7 bases. The CDR3 spans 12 residues. The germline V gene has CDR1 WSHSY and CDR2 SAAADI. The CDR3 spells CASSEFGGEQYF. The CDR3 DNA sequence: TGCGCCAGCAGTGAGTTTGGAGGCGAGCAGTACTTC.

The chain combines TRBV5-5 with TRBJ2-3; the match to TRBD1 covers 7 bases. CDR3 length: 16 amino acids. The J segment lost 2 bases and the V segment lost 5 bases, leaving 11 bases of the junction unmatched. The V gene's germline CDR1 is SGHKS and CDR2 YYEKEE (reference sequence). The CDR3 DNA follows: TGTGCCAGCAGTAATCCGGGACAGCGCCTCACAGATACGCAGTATTTT. Protein product: CASSNPGQRLTDTQYF.

The chain combines TRBV4-2 with TRBJ1-6, with D unresolved. CDR1 and CDR2 from the germline V gene are LGHNA and YNFKEQ. V was cut by 3 bases and J by 13 bases, with 13 bases left in between. The CDR3 covers 13 residues. The DNA for the CDR3 is TGTGCCAGCAGCCAGACCGAGGTATCTCCCCTCCACTTT. This gives the protein CASSQTEVSPLHF.

The V call is TRBV5-1, the J call TRBJ1-1; 8 bases fit TRBD1. Germline CDR1 and CDR2: SGHRS and YFSETQ. Trimming cost V 3 bases and J 3 bases; bases outside gene matches: 7. This CDR3 has 15 amino acids. Here the CDR3 reads CASSSSTGADTEAFF. CDR3 sequence (DNA): TGCGCCAGCAGCTCCTCGACAGGGGCGGACACTGAAGCTTTCTTT.

This chain connects TRBV27 to TRBJ2-6; D is perhaps TRBD2 (5 bases). CDR1 is MNHEY and CDR2 is SMNVEV in the germline V gene (reference sequence). The ends were cut back, 5 bases at V and 0 bases at J, with 17 bases in the middle. CDR3 length: 18 residues. CDR3 nucleotides: TGTGCCAGCAGTAGAGGGCCAAAGGCTGGCTCTGGGGCCAACGTCCTGACTTTC. Translation: CASSRGPKAGSGANVLTF.